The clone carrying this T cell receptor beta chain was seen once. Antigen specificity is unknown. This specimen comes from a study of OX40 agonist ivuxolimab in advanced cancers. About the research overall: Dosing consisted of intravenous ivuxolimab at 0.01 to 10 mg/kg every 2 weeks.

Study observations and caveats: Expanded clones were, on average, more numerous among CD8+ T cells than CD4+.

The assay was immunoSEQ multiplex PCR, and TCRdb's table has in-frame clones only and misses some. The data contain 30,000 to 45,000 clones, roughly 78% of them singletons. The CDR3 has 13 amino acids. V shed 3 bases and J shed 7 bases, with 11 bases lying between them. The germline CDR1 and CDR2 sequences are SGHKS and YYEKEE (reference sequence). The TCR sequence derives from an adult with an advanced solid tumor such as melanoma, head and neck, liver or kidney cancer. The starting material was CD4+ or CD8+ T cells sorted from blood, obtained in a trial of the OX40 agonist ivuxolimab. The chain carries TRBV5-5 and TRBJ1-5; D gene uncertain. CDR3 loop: CASSYAGGQPQHF. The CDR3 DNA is TGTGCCAGCAGCTACGCGGGAGGGCAGCCCCAGCATTTT.